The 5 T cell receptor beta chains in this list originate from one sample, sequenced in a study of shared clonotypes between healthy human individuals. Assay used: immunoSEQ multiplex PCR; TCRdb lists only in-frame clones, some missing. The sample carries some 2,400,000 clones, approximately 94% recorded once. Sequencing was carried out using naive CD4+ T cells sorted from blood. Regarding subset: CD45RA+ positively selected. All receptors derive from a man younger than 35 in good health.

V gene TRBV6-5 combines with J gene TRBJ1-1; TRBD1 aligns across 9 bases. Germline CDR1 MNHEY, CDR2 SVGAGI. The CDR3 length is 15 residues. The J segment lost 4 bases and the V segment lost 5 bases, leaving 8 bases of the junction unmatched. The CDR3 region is CASSAPGQGSTEAFF. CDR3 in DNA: TGTGCCAGCAGTGCACCGGGACAGGGATCCACTGAAGCTTTCTTT.

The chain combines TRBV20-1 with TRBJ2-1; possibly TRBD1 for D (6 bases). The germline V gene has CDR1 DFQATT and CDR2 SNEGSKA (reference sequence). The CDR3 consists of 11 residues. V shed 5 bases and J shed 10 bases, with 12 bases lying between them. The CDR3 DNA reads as TGCAGTGCTTCGTACAGGGACGAGCAGTTCTTC. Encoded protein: CSASYRDEQFF.

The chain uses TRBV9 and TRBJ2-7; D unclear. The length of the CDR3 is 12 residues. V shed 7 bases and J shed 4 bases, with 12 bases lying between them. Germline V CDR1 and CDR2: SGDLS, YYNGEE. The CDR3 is CASGVSEYEQYF. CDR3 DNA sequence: TGTGCCAGCGGAGTCAGCGAGTACGAGCAGTACTTC.

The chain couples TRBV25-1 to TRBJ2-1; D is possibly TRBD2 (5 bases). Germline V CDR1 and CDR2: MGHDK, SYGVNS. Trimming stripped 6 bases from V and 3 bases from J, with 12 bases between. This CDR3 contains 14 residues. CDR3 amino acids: CASRGGYIYNEQFF. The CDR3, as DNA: TGTGCCAGCAGGGGCGGGTATATCTACAATGAGCAGTTCTTC.

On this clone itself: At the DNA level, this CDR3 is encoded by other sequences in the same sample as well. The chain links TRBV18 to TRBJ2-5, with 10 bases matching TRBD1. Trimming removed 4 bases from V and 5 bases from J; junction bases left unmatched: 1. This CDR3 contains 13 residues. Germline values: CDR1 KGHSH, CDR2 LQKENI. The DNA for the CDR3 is TGTGCCAGCTCACAGGGACAGGGGGAGACCCAGTACTTC. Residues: CASSQGQGETQYF.